The clone carrying this T cell receptor (beta chain) was counted between two and nine times. The data stem from a study of T cells after yellow fever vaccination. MiXCR, run by TCRdb on the 5' RACE reads, gives a single entry per CDR3 protein. The sample includes 620,000 or so distinct CDR3 sequences, about a sixth seen only once; the top ten take about 18%. This CDR3 is 12 amino acids long. V lost 7 bases and J 1 base, leaving 8 bases between the germline ends. Germline assignment: CDR1 SEHNR and CDR2 FQNEAQ (reference sequence). The gene calls are TRBV7-9 and TRBJ2-7; D remains ambiguous. The material was PBMCs, obtained 4 to 6 days after the first yellow fever vaccination. The clonotype originates from a man younger than 30 who received the YFV17D yellow fever vaccine. This CDR3 reads CASTTFSYEQYF. DNA of the CDR3: TGTGCCAGCACCACATTTTCCTACGAGCAGTACTTC.